These 31 T cell receptor beta chains were sequenced from one sample in a study of monozygotic twins with inflammatory bowel disease. TCRdb reworked the 5' RACE reads into one entry per CDR3 protein, no DNA. The repertoire table contains fewer than 550,000 distinct CDR3 sequences. The sample taken for sequencing was blood. These TCRs come from a human donor with ulcerative colitis or Crohn's disease, or a healthy co-twin of an affected twin (not recorded which).

The rearrangement uses TRBV7-8 and TRBJ1-3; TCRdb's D call, TRBD1, is unchecked because there is no DNA. This CDR3 has 15 amino acids. The V gene's germline CDR1 is SGHVS and CDR2 FQNEAQ. The CDR3 loop reads CASTPPQGLGNTIYF.

The V gene is TRBV29-1, the J gene TRBJ2-7; TCRdb outputs TRBD1, but without DNA this stays unchecked. The CDR3 covers 12 residues. Germline assignment: CDR1 SQVTM and CDR2 ANQGSEA. The CDR3 sequence is CSVLDRTYEQYF.

This chain connects TRBV3-1 to TRBJ2-7; TCRdb returns TRBD1, unconfirmable since there is no DNA. Germline CDR1 LGHDT, CDR2 YNNKEL (reference sequence). There are 14 residues in the CDR3. CDR3 in amino acids: CASSLGQAPYEQYF.

V and J are TRBV6-5 and TRBJ1-5; TCRdb's D call of TRBD1 is untestable without DNA. This CDR3 has 17 residues. Germline values: CDR1 MNHEY, CDR2 SVGAGI. The CDR3 loop is CASSYPVSGGGDQPQHF.

This rearrangement joins TRBV7-9 to TRBJ1-1. The CDR3 totals 14 residues. Germline CDR1 SEHNR, CDR2 FQNEAQ (reference sequence). CDR3 amino acids: CASTRPRLNTEAFF. The full variable domain, with the rest looked up from reference TRBV7-9 and TRBJ1-1, is DTGVSQNPRHKITKRGQNVTFRCDPISEHNRLYWYRQTLGQGPEFLTYFQNEAQLEKSRLLSDRFSAERPKGSFSTLEIQRTEQGDSAMYLCASTRPRLNTEAFFGQGTRLTVV.

This sequence joins TRBV6-1 and TRBJ1-1. The CDR3 loop spans 17 amino acids. Germline CDR1 MNHNS, CDR2 SASEGT. The CDR3 region is CASSAVLRETGAIKAFF.

The chain employs TRBV5-1 and TRBJ2-5; without DNA, the TCRdb call of TRBD1 cannot be checked. Germline V gene data show CDR1 as SGHRS and CDR2 as YFSETQ. The CDR3 consists of 15 residues. CDR3 in amino acids: CASSPGTGVGETQYF.

The chain's CDR3 is CASSYTLGTGELFF. The V and J genes are TRBV12-3 or TRBV12-4 and TRBJ2-2; as DNA is missing, the TRBD1 call by TCRdb cannot be tested. There are 14 residues in the CDR3.

This sequence joins TRBV4-1 and TRBJ1-2; TCRdb returns TRBD1, unconfirmable since there is no DNA. The CDR3 contains 15 residues. The germline V gene has CDR1 MGHRA and CDR2 YSYEKL. The CDR3 reads CASSLDRDSAYGYTF.

This CDR3 is CASSYGRTAKREETQYF. The V gene is TRBV6-5, the J gene TRBJ2-5; without DNA, the TCRdb call of TRBD2 cannot be checked. CDR1 MNHEY and CDR2 SVGAGI come from the germline V gene. This CDR3 contains 17 residues.

The gene calls are TRBV20-1 and TRBJ1-2; TCRdb gives TRBD1 as the D gene, but with no DNA this cannot be confirmed. Germline values: CDR1 DFQATT, CDR2 SNEGSKA (reference sequence). The CDR3 spans 14 residues. This CDR3 reads CSARDTGVVGGYTF.

CDR3 loop: CATSDPVRDNEQFF. The J gene is TRBJ2-1, the V gene TRBV24-1; TCRdb returns TRBD1, unconfirmable since there is no DNA. The CDR3 totals 14 residues. Germline V gene sequence: CDR1 KGHDR, CDR2 SFDVKD.

This chain joins TRBV6-4 and TRBJ1-1; TCRdb selects TRBD1, and the lack of DNA leaves this call unchecked. Germline V gene lookup returns CDR1 MRHNA and CDR2 SNTAGT. CDR3 length: 16 residues. CDR3 residues: CASSELPEHPNTEAFF.

V gene TRBV28 combines with J gene TRBJ1-4; the TCRdb D gene call, TRBD1, has no DNA to confirm it. Germline CDR1 MDHEN, CDR2 SYDVKM. This CDR3 comprises 15 residues. Here the CDR3 reads CASRSGTGGREKLFF. Complete variable domain (other parts from reference TRBV28 and TRBJ1-4): DVKVTQSSRYLVKRTGEKVFLECVQDMDHENMFWYRQDPGLGLRLIYFSYDVKMKEKGDIPEGYSVSREKKERFSLILESASTNQTSMYLCASRSGTGGREKLFFGSGTQLSVL.

The rearrangement links TRBV6-5 to TRBJ1-2. The CDR3 length is 19 residues. Germline loops: CDR1 MNHEY, CDR2 SVGAGI. CDR3 amino acids: CASSYSRLSAQPVGYGYTF.

The genes are TRBV5-1 and TRBJ2-7; checking the TCRdb D call of TRBD2 is not possible without DNA. The CDR3 runs 15 residues. The V gene's germline CDR1 is SGHRS and CDR2 YFSETQ. CDR3 protein: CASSTGLAGVDEQYF.

The V and J genes are TRBV19 and TRBJ1-1; lacking DNA, the TRBD1 call made by TCRdb goes unchecked. The germline gives CDR1 LNHDA, CDR2 SQIVND (reference sequence). CDR3 size: 15 residues. CDR3 amino acids: CASSPGDRLNTEAFF.

This sequence joins TRBV7-9 and TRBJ2-1; TCRdb outputs TRBD2, but without DNA this stays unchecked. The CDR3 contains 17 residues. Germline CDR1 SEHNR, CDR2 FQNEAQ (reference sequence). CDR3 in amino acids: CASSLAGLAGGYNEQFF.

The chain joins TRBV7-2 to TRBJ2-7. CDR3 length: 14 amino acids. The germline gives CDR1 SGHTA, CDR2 FQGNSA. The CDR3 sequence is CASSLVTASYEQYF.

This chain connects TRBV5-1 to TRBJ1-1; TCRdb designates TRBD1, a call that cannot be tested without DNA. Germline V gene data show CDR1 as SGHRS and CDR2 as YFSETQ. CDR3 length equals 14 residues. The CDR3 sequence: CASSLGAASTEAFF.

The J gene is TRBJ2-1, the V gene TRBV7-3; TCRdb selects TRBD2, and the lack of DNA leaves this call unchecked. CDR3 length: 17 residues. From germline, CDR1 is SGHTA and CDR2 FQGTGA. This CDR3 is CASSPQVSGGSGNEQFF.

The chain recombines TRBV5-1 with TRBJ1-2. Germline V gene data show CDR1 as SGHRS and CDR2 as YFSETQ. This CDR3 has 13 residues. This CDR3 reads CASSLGDKYGYTF.

The chain recombines TRBV20-1 with TRBJ2-3; TCRdb lists TRBD2, though no DNA is available to test this call. Germline loops: CDR1 DFQATT, CDR2 SNEGSKA (reference sequence). This CDR3 region has 17 residues. This CDR3 reads CSASVIPSGAAVGGQYF.

V usage is TRBV4-3 and J usage is TRBJ1-6; TCRdb returns TRBD1, unconfirmable since there is no DNA. This CDR3 has 20 residues. Per germline, CDR1 LGHNA and CDR2 YSLEER. CDR3 loop: CASSPLGTFMGDSYNSPLHF.

The CDR3 loop is CASSLGYMKYNEQFF. The rearrangement links TRBV7-2 to TRBJ2-1. Germline V lookup: CDR1 SGHTA, CDR2 FQGNSA. This CDR3 is built from 15 residues.

This chain joins TRBV5-1 and TRBJ1-1. Germline V gives CDR1 SGHRS, CDR2 YFSETQ. The CDR3 is 14 amino acids. The CDR3 sequence: CASSSQNVGTEAFF.

This sequence joins TRBV21-1 and TRBJ2-2; with no DNA, the TCRdb D assignment of TRBD1 cannot be verified. TRBV21-1 is classified as a pseudogene. This CDR3 has 17 residues. The CDR3 region is CASRIRSLPSGTGELFF.

This chain joins TRBV7-8 and TRBJ2-2; the D call from TCRdb, TRBD2, cannot be confirmed without DNA. CDR3 length equals 15 residues. The germline gives CDR1 SGHVS, CDR2 FQNEAQ. This chain's CDR3 is CASSSTVGGAGELFF.

The chain is built from TRBV5-1 and TRBJ2-7. This CDR3 has 14 amino acids. Germline CDR1 and CDR2: SGHRS and YFSETQ. CDR3 in amino acids: CASSRTTASYEQYF.

J is TRBJ2-7 and V is TRBV29-1; TCRdb proposes TRBD1, but this gene call is untestable without DNA. The CDR3 loop spans 12 amino acids. CDR1 is SQVTM and CDR2 is ANQGSEA in the germline V gene. The CDR3 loop is CSVLGGVREQYF.

The rearrangement uses TRBV21-1 and TRBJ2-7; TCRdb's assignment of TRBD2 cannot be checked, as there is no DNA. TRBV21-1 is reported as a pseudogene. The CDR3 loop spans 17 amino acids. CDR3: CASSKGKLASKVYEQYF.